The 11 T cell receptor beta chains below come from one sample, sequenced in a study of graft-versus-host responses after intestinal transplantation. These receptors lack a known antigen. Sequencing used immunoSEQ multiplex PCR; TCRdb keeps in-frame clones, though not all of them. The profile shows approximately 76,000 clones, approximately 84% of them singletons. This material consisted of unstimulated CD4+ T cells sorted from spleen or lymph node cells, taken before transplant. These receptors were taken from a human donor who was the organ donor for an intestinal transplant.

This chain's CDR3 is CASSSDSQGFGTDTQYF. The CDR3 DNA is TGTGCCAGCAGCTCCGACTCCCAGGGGTTTGGCACAGATACGCAGTATTTT. The V and J genes are TRBV9 and TRBJ2-3, with a weak D call TRBD1 (6 bases). Germline CDR1 reads SGDLS; CDR2 reads YYNGEE. The CDR3 extends over 17 amino acids. Trimming removed 4 bases from V and 1 base from J, with 19 bases in between. Complete variable domain (other parts from reference TRBV9 and TRBJ2-3): DSGVTQTPKHLITATGQRVTLRCSPRSGDLSVYWYQQSLDQGLQFLIQYYNGEERAKGNILERFSAQQFPDLHSELNLSSLELGDSALYFCASSSDSQGFGTDTQYFGPGTRLTVL.

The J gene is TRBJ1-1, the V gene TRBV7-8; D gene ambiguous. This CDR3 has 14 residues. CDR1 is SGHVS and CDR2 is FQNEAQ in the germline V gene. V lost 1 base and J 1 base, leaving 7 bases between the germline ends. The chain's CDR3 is CASSLGPRNTEAFF. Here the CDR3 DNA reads TGTGCCAGCAGCTTAGGGCCAAGGAACACTGAAGCTTTCTTT. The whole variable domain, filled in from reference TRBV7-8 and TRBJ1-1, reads GAGVSQSPRYKVAKRGQDVALRCDPISGHVSLFWYQQALGQGPEFLTYFQNEAQLDKSGLPSDRFFAERPEGSVSTLKIQRTQQEDSAVYLCASSLGPRNTEAFFGQGTRLTVV.

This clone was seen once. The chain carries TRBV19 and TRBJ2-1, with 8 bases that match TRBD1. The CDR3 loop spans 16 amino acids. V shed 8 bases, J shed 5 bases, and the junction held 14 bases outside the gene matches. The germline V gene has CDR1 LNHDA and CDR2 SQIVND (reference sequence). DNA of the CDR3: TGTGCCAGTTGGGGGGCGGTCGGACAGGGAAACAATGAGCAGTTCTTC. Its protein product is CASWGAVGQGNNEQFF.

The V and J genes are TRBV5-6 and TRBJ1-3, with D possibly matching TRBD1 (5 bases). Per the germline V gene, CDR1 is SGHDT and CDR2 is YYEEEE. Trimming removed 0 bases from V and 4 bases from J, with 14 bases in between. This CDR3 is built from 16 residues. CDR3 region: CASSLGLRVDGNTIYF. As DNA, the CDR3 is TGTGCCAGCAGCTTGGGACTCAGGGTAGACGGAAACACCATATATTTT.

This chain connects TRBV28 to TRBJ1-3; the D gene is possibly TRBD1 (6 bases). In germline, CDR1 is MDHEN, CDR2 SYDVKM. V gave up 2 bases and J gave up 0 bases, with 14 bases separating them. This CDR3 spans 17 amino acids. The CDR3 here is CASSLIQGSTSGNTIYF. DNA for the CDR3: TGTGCCAGCAGTTTAATACAGGGATCGACCTCTGGAAACACCATATATTTT.

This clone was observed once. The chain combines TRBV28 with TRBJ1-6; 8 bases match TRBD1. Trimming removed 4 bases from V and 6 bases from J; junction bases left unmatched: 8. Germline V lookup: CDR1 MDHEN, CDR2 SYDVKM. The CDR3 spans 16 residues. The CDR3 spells CASSSDQGAGNSPLHF. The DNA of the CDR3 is TGTGCCAGCAGTTCAGACCAGGGGGCAGGTAATTCACCCCTCCACTTT.

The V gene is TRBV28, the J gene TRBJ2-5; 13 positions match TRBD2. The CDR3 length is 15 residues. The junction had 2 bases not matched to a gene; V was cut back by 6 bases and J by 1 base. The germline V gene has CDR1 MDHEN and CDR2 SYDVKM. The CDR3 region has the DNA TGTGCCAGCAGAAGACTAGCGGGGGGCCAAGAGACCCAGTACTTC. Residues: CASRRLAGGQETQYF.

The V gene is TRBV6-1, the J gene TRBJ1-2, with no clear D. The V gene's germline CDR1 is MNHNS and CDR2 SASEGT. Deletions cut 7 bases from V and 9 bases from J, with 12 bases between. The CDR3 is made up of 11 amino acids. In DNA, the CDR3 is TGTGCCAGCACCGGGTCCAGTCGCTACACCTTC. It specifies CASTGSSRYTF.

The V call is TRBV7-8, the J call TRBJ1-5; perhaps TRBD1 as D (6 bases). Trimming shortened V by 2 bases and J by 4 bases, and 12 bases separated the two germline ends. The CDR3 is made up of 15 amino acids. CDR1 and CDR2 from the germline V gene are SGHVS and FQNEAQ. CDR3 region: CASSLTGKRNQPQHF. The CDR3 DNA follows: TGTGCCAGCAGCTTAACAGGGAAGAGGAATCAGCCCCAGCATTTT.

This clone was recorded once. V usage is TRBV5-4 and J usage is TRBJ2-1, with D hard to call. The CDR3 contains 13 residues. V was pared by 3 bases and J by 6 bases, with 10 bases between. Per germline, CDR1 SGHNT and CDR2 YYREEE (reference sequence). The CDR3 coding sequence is TGTGCCAGCAGCTCCCTGCCGGGCAATGAGCAGTTCTTC. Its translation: CASSSLPGNEQFF.

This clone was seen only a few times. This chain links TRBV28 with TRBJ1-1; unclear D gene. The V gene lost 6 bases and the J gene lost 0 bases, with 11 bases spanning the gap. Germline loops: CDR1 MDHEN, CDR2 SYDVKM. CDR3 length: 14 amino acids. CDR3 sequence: CASSPVGMNTEAFF. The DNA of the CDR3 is TGTGCCAGCAGCCCCGTGGGCATGAACACTGAAGCTTTCTTT.